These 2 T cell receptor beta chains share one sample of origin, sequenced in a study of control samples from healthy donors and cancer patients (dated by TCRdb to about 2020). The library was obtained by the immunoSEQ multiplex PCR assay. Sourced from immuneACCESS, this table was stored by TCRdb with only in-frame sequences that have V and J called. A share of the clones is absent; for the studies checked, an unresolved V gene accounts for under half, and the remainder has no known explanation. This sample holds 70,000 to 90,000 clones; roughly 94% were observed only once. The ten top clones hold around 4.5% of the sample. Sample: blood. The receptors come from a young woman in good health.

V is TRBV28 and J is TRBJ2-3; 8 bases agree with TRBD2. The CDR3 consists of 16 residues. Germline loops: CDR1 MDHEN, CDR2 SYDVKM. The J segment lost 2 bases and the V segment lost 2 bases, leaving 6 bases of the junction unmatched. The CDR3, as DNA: TGTGCCAGCAGTTTACTTACCGGGAGGGCCACAGATACGCAGTATTTT. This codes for CASSLLTGRATDTQYF.

The DNA of the CDR3 is TGTGCCAGCAGGCGGGGGACAGGGGGCGAGCTCCTCGCGGAAGCTTTCTTT. Translated: CASRRGTGGELLAEAFF. The chain employs TRBV5-6 and TRBJ1-1, with 12 bases fitting TRBD1. The V segment lost 5 bases and the J segment 8 bases; nucleotides outside the gene matches: 16. The germline V gene has CDR1 SGHDT and CDR2 YYEEEE. This CDR3 spans 17 amino acids.